This is a list of T cell receptor beta chains from one sample in a study of T cell responses to AZD1222 COVID-19 vaccine. TCRdb keeps only in-frame clones here, not all; method: immunoSEQ multiplex PCR. The sample carries 120,000 or so clones, about nine tenths recorded once. The material sequenced was peripheral blood, taken on day 0 of AZD1222 vaccination. All receptors derive from an adult in good health. Both conserved end residues are part of each CDR3. The order of the fields is clone size, V gene, D gene, J gene, CDR3 protein, CDR3 DNA. The D gene is left open where the match is weak. Size values are once, few and many counts, or a class for expanded clones, and some rows have none.

>many|TRBV14|-|TRBJ1-1
CASSQGARALGTEAFF
TGTGCCAGCAGCCAAGGCGCAAGGGCCCTAGGGACTGAAGCTTTCTTT
>-|TRBV11-2|-|TRBJ2-3
CASRPSFWGTHTQYF
TGTGCCAGCAGGCCTTCCTTTTGGGGGACACATACGCAGTATTTT
>-|TRBV7-2|TRBD2|TRBJ2-7
CASSPVGTSGAYEQYF
TGTGCCAGCAGCCCAGTAGGGACTAGCGGAGCCTACGAGCAGTACTTC
>once|TRBV21-1|-|TRBJ2-7
CASHSCRSEQYF
TGTGCCAGCCACTCATGTCGTTCCGAGCAGTACTTC
>-|TRBV10-2|-|TRBJ1-1
CASSEGAVLAEAFF
TGCGCCAGCAGTGAGGGGGCGGTACTTGCTGAAGCTTTCTTT
>-|TRBV11-3|-|TRBJ2-7
CASRAGGSYEQYF
TGTGCCAGCAGGGCAGGCGGTTCCTACGAGCAGTACTTC
>once|TRBV7-9|-|TRBJ2-7
CASSLGREQYF
TGTGCCAGCAGCTTAGGCCGGGAGCAGTACTTC
>medium-sized|TRBV20-1|-|TRBJ2-7
CSASDHEQYF
TGCAGTGCGTCGGATCACGAGCAGTACTTC
>-|TRBV6-1|-|TRBJ2-2
CASFTYTSTGELFF
TGTGCCAGCTTCACTTACACTTCCACCGGGGAGCTGTTTTTT
>-|TRBV6-5|TRBD1|TRBJ2-1
CASRRDRFNEQFF
TGTGCCAGCCGCCGGGACAGGTTCAATGAGCAGTTCTTC
>-|TRBV19|-|TRBJ2-3
CASSMGRSSTDTQYF
TGTGCCAGTAGTATGGGCCGTTCTAGCACAGATACGCAGTATTTT
>once|TRBV6-1|TRBD2|TRBJ2-1
CASSDSGTSVYYEQFF
TGTGCCAGCAGTGATTCCGGGACTAGCGTCTACTATGAGCAGTTCTTC
>-|TRBV6-2/TRBV6-3|-|TRBJ2-1
CASSYEWKGNEQFF
TGTGCCAGCAGTTACGAGTGGAAGGGTAATGAGCAGTTCTTC
>-|TRBV5-1|TRBD2|TRBJ2-1
CASSRLGFGTRGNEQFF
TGCGCCAGCAGCCGTCTTGGGTTTGGGACTAGGGGGAATGAGCAGTTCTTC
>once|TRBV12-3/TRBV12-4|-|TRBJ1-1
CASSLGGNTEAFF
TGTGCCAGCAGTTTAGGAGGGAACACTGAAGCTTTCTTT
>-|TRBV5-4|-|TRBJ2-6
CASSYGRTPTSGANVLTF
TGTGCCAGCAGCTACGGACGGACCCCAACTTCTGGGGCCAACGTCCTGACTTTC
>-|TRBV2|-|TRBJ2-2
CASRGASANTGELFF
TGTGCCAGCAGGGGGGCTAGCGCGAACACCGGGGAGCTGTTTTTT
>once|TRBV7-2|TRBD2|TRBJ2-1
CASRGGPFNEQFF
TGTGCCAGCAGGGGAGGGCCATTTAATGAGCAGTTCTTC
>-|TRBV19|TRBD2|TRBJ2-1
CASRKTGLAGVEVGYEQFF
TGTGCCAGTAGAAAGACAGGACTAGCGGGAGTGGAGGTAGGCTATGAGCAGTTCTTC
>-|TRBV5-1|-|TRBJ1-1
CASSLGAGNTEAFF
TGCGCCAGCAGCTTGGGGGCGGGGAACACTGAAGCTTTCTTT
>-|TRBV9|TRBD2|TRBJ2-3
CASNKAGVFPDTQYF
TGTGCCAGCAACAAAGCGGGAGTTTTTCCAGATACGCAGTATTTT
>-|TRBV2|TRBD1|TRBJ2-7
CATSMGQSYEQYF
TGTGCCACCTCCATGGGACAGTCCTACGAGCAGTACTTC
>-|TRBV7-2|-|TRBJ2-7
CASSSGQFYEQYF
TGTGCCAGCAGCTCCGGACAGTTCTACGAGCAGTACTTC
>-|TRBV3-1/TRBV3-2|-|TRBJ2-1
CASSQSLGSTEGSSYNEQFF
TGTGCCAGCAGCCAATCCCTAGGTTCTACGGAAGGGAGCTCCTACAATGAGCAGTTCTTC
>-|TRBV24-1|-|TRBJ2-7
CATSDSHYEQYF
TGTGCCACCAGTGACTCTCACTACGAGCAGTACTTC
>-|TRBV5-6|-|TRBJ1-2
CASSLGTYNYGYTF
TGTGCCAGCAGCCTAGGGACATATAACTATGGCTACACCTTC
>-|TRBV11-2|-|TRBJ1-3
CASSVLLAGNTIYF
TGTGCCAGCAGCGTTTTACTTGCTGGAAACACCATATATTTT
>-|TRBV24-1|TRBD2|TRBJ2-1
CATSEPGRPAGVIEQFF
TGTGCCACCAGTGAACCCGGGAGGCCAGCGGGAGTCATTGAGCAGTTCTTC
>once|TRBV24-1|-|TRBJ2-5
CATRGRVQETQYF
TGTGCCACCAGAGGCAGGGTCCAAGAGACCCAGTACTTC
>once|TRBV27|-|TRBJ2-5
CASSSAGQQETQYF
TGTGCCAGCAGTTCCGCGGGACAGCAAGAGACCCAGTACTTC
>-|TRBV10-3|TRBD1|TRBJ1-5
CAISPGTGNQPQHF
TGTGCCATCAGCCCAGGGACAGGTAATCAGCCCCAGCATTTT
>-|TRBV5-4|TRBD2|TRBJ2-1
CASSRGLAGRSYNEQFF
TGTGCCAGCAGCAGGGGACTAGCGGGAAGGTCCTACAATGAGCAGTTCTTC
>-|TRBV14|-|TRBJ2-1
CASSSGYEQFF
TGTGCCAGCAGTTCGGGGTATGAGCAGTTCTTC
>-|TRBV28|-|TRBJ1-5
CASSFKGRGNQPQHF
TGTGCCAGCAGTTTCAAAGGTCGGGGAAATCAGCCCCAGCATTTT
>-|TRBV15|-|TRBJ2-1
CATSRTRSEQFF
TGTGCCACCAGCAGGACTAGGAGTGAGCAGTTCTTC
>-|TRBV2|-|TRBJ1-1
CASSGALATEAFF
TGTGCCAGCAGTGGGGCCCTTGCCACTGAAGCTTTCTTT
>-|TRBV20-1|-|TRBJ1-2
CSAAREGGYTF
TGCAGTGCGGCCAGGGAAGGTGGCTACACCTTC
>few|TRBV19|-|TRBJ2-5
CASSTRHAREETQYF
TGTGCCAGTAGTACTCGCCATGCTAGAGAAGAGACCCAGTACTTC
>-|TRBV3-1/TRBV3-2|-|TRBJ1-6
CASSQLGNNSPLHF
TGTGCCAGCAGCCAACTGGGGAATAATTCACCCCTCCACTTT
>-|TRBV7-8|TRBD2|TRBJ2-1
CASSQAHPLAGGPNNEQFF
TGTGCCAGCAGCCAGGCCCATCCCCTAGCGGGAGGGCCGAACAATGAGCAGTTCTTC
>-|TRBV3-1/TRBV3-2|-|TRBJ2-3
CASSQGGNTQYF
TGTGCCAGCAGCCAAGGTGGAAATACGCAGTATTTT
>-|TRBV11-2|TRBD2|TRBJ2-7
CASSLGGSGYEQYF
TGTGCCAGCAGCTTGGGAGGGAGTGGCTACGAGCAGTACTTC
>-|TRBV2|-|TRBJ1-5
CASSGEFNQPQHF
TGTGCCAGCAGTGGGGAGTTCAATCAGCCCCAGCATTTT
>-|TRBV5-1|TRBD2|TRBJ2-1
CASSFGLAGEYYNEQFF
TGCGCCAGCAGCTTTGGACTAGCGGGAGAATATTACAATGAGCAGTTCTTC
>-|TRBV2|-|TRBJ1-5
CASSVGYSEPQHF
TGTGCCAGCAGTGTCGGGTACTCTGAGCCCCAGCATTTT
>-|TRBV2|-|TRBJ2-7
CASSEALLGNLKLREQYF
TGTGCCAGCAGTGAAGCGCTTCTGGGGAACCTAAAACTGAGGGAGCAGTACTTC
>-|TRBV28|TRBD2|TRBJ2-7
CASSSPGSSGAIF
TGTGCCAGCAGTTCCCCGGGGTCTAGCGGAGCTATCTTC
>-|TRBV5-4|-|TRBJ1-3
CASSLWGTGNTIYF
TGTGCCAGCAGCCTGTGGGGGACTGGAAACACCATATATTTT
>-|TRBV29-1|-|TRBJ1-4
CSVEEDDTREKLFF
TGCAGCGTTGAAGAGGACGACACCCGGGAAAAACTGTTTTTT
>-|TRBV5-1|-|TRBJ2-3
CASRYGGSGHTDTQYF
TGCGCCAGCAGATACGGAGGTTCGGGACACACAGATACGCAGTATTTT
>-|TRBV7-6|TRBD1|TRBJ2-4
CASRNGQAWTKNIQYF
TGTGCCAGCAGAAACGGACAGGCTTGGACCAAAAACATTCAGTACTTC
>-|TRBV29-1|TRBD1|TRBJ1-2
CSVGGDRGANYGYTF
TGCAGCGTGGGGGGGGACAGGGGAGCTAACTATGGCTACACCTTC
>-|TRBV10-1|-|TRBJ1-5
CASIRGSRRPQHF
TGCGCCAGCATTAGGGGAAGCCGGAGGCCCCAGCATTTT
>-|TRBV28|-|TRBJ1-1
CASSLFSSMNTEAFF
TGTGCCAGCAGTTTATTTAGCAGCATGAACACTGAAGCTTTCTTT
>-|TRBV7-6|TRBD2|TRBJ2-3
CASSFSLAGGLRGDTQYF
TGTGCCAGCAGCTTCAGCCTAGCGGGAGGGTTACGGGGAGATACGCAGTATTTT